The 19 T cell receptor beta chains given below trace back to one sample, sequenced in a study of cytomegalovirus exposure and HLA in healthy donors. 60 Vbeta and 13 Jbeta primers were used in PCR. Profiling relied on immunoSEQ multiplex PCR, and the TCRdb table lists in-frame clones only, not all of them. The table records some 150,000 clones, about 81% of them present only once. The specimen sequenced was PBMCs. The origin of the receptors is a woman between 45 and 60 years old in good health and CMV-seropositive.

The genes are TRBV7-2 and TRBJ2-5; 10 nucleotides line up with TRBD2. This CDR3 has 14 residues. Germline V lookup: CDR1 SGHTA, CDR2 FQGNSA. Germline trimming cut 4 bases from V and 4 bases from J; bases unmatched to any gene: 3. This chain's CDR3 is CASSSSGGVETQYF. For the CDR3, the DNA is TGTGCCAGCAGCTCTAGCGGGGGAGTAGAGACCCAGTACTTC. Looking up the rest from reference TRBV7-2 and TRBJ2-5 gives the full variable domain: GAGVSQSPSNKVTEKGKDVELRCDPISGHTALYWYRQSLGQGLEFLIYFQGNSAPDKSGLPSDRFSAERTGGSVSTLTIQRTQQEDSAVYLCASSSSGGVETQYFGPGTRLLVL.

This clone appeared a few times. This sequence joins TRBV6-5 and TRBJ2-6; D unresolved. There are 13 residues in the CDR3. Trimming removed 7 bases at V and 0 bases at J, with 4 bases between. Germline V gives CDR1 MNHEY, CDR2 SVGAGI. In DNA, the CDR3 is TGTGCCAGCACCCTCTCTGGGGCCAACGTCCTGACTTTC. Translated, it gives CASTLSGANVLTF.

This chain joins TRBV28 and TRBJ1-3; weak D call: TRBD1 (6 bases). Trimming cost V 8 bases and J 3 bases, with 17 bases left between them. CDR1 MDHEN and CDR2 SYDVKM come from the germline V gene. This CDR3 comprises 15 residues. CDR3 coding DNA: TGTGCCAGCGGGGGCCCGAGAAAAGGTGGAAACACCATATATTTT. Its protein product is CASGGPRKGGNTIYF.

DNA of the CDR3: TGTGCCAGCTCACCAGGGACTAGCGGAAACAATGAGCAGTTCTTC. It yields the protein CASSPGTSGNNEQFF. This chain connects TRBV18 to TRBJ2-1; 11 bases align to TRBD2. CDR1 is KGHSH and CDR2 is LQKENI in the germline V gene. Trimming removed 2 bases from V and 5 bases from J; junction bases left unmatched: 2. The CDR3 totals 15 residues.

The genes are TRBV4-1 and TRBJ1-1; 8 bases are a match to TRBD1. Germline assignment: CDR1 MGHRA and CDR2 YSYEKL. CDR3 length: 16 amino acids. J was trimmed by 0 bases and V by 4 bases; bases with no gene match: 7. This chain's CDR3 is CASSPPGQEMNTEAFF. CDR3 nucleotides: TGCGCCAGCAGCCCCCCGGGACAGGAAATGAACACTGAAGCTTTCTTT.

The chain uses TRBV18 and TRBJ2-5; D might be TRBD1 (5 bases). The DNA end is more similar to TRBJ2-7, so the J call may be wrong. Germline V gene lookup returns CDR1 KGHSH and CDR2 LQKENI. The CDR3 consists of 15 residues. CDR3 DNA sequence: TGTGCCAGCTCACCGGGTAAGGGGCTGGGTTACGAGCAGTACTTC. Translated, it gives CASSPGKGLGYEQYF.

In its sample, this clone was seen a few times. This CDR3 reads CASSLAMVGDYEQYF. In DNA, the CDR3 is TGTGCCAGCAGCTTAGCGATGGTAGGGGACTACGAGCAGTACTTC. The V gene is TRBV7-9, the J gene TRBJ2-7; maybe TRBD1 (5 bases). Per germline, CDR1 SEHNR and CDR2 FQNEAQ (reference sequence). V lost 0 bases, J lost 3 bases, and 12 bases lay in between. This CDR3 region has 15 residues.

The genes are TRBV4-3 and TRBJ2-1, with D maybe TRBD2 (6 bases). In germline, CDR1 is LGHNA, CDR2 YSLEER. The CDR3 is 15 residues long. V was cut by 0 bases and J by 3 bases, with 9 bases left in between. The CDR3 sequence is CASSQDAAGYNEQFF. The CDR3 DNA is TGCGCCAGCAGCCAAGATGCAGCGGGCTACAATGAGCAGTTCTTC.

This chain connects TRBV11-2 to TRBJ2-3; 8 positions agree with TRBD2. J was trimmed by 5 bases and V by 3 bases; bases with no gene match: 7. Germline loops: CDR1 SGHAT, CDR2 FQNNGV. The CDR3 loop spans 15 amino acids. The CDR3 bases are TGTGCCAGCAGCTTGGGAGCGGGAGAACAAGATACGCAGTATTTT. Its translation is CASSLGAGEQDTQYF. The full variable domain, completed using reference TRBV11-2 and TRBJ2-3, is EAGVAQSPRYKIIEKRQSVAFWCNPISGHATLYWYQQILGQGPKLLIQFQNNGVVDDSQLPKDRFSAERLKGVDSTLKIQPAKLEDSAVYLCASSLGAGEQDTQYFGPGTRLTVL.

CDR3 loop: CASSVPTSGYTDTQYF. CDR3 DNA: TGCGCCAGCAGTGTACCCACTAGCGGATACACAGATACGCAGTATTTT. The chain recombines TRBV10-2 with TRBJ2-3, with 8 bases aligning to TRBD2. The trim removed 4 bases at V and 2 bases at J, leaving 8 bases unmatched. This CDR3 has 16 amino acids. Looked up from germline, CDR1 is WSHSY and CDR2 is SAAADI.

CDR3 coding DNA: TGTGCCAGCAGCATGACAGGGAAGGGCGCGACCCAGTACTTC. Protein product: CASSMTGKGATQYF. This rearrangement joins TRBV9 to TRBJ2-5; 7 bases match TRBD1. Germline CDR1 and CDR2: SGDLS and YYNGEE. The CDR3 spans 14 residues. Germline trimming cut 4 bases from V and 7 bases from J; bases unmatched to any gene: 10.

This clone came up once. This rearrangement joins TRBV7-3 to TRBJ2-1; D not resolved. Germline loops: CDR1 SGHTA, CDR2 FQGTGA. This CDR3 is 14 amino acids long. The ends were cut back, 2 bases at V and 4 bases at J, with 9 bases in the middle. The DNA of the CDR3 is TGTGCCAGCAGCTTAGGGCAGAGATACAATGAGCAGTTCTTC. Its translation is CASSLGQRYNEQFF.

This clone was seen a handful of times. V is TRBV14 and J is TRBJ1-1; tentatively, D is TRBD1 (6 bases). Per germline, CDR1 SGHDN and CDR2 FVKESK. Trimming removed 3 bases from V and 4 bases from J, with 15 bases in between. The CDR3 runs to 15 residues. The CDR3 sequence is CASSQDVGALTEAFF. The DNA of the CDR3 is TGTGCCAGCAGCCAGGATGTGGGGGCGCTCACTGAAGCTTTCTTT.

The rearrangement uses TRBV9 and TRBJ2-3; 12 bases fit TRBD2. CDR3 length equals 18 residues. Unmatched junction bases numbered 11, after V lost 5 bases and J lost 1 base. CDR1 and CDR2 from the germline V gene are SGDLS and YYNGEE. CDR3: CASSETSGGPWGTDTQYF. The CDR3 DNA reads TGTGCCAGCAGTGAGACTAGCGGGGGCCCCTGGGGCACAGATACGCAGTATTTT.

This clone occurred once. V usage is TRBV5-1 and J usage is TRBJ1-1; D may be TRBD1 (6 bases). The CDR3 extends over 14 amino acids. Between the trimmed V and J ends, which lost 2 bases and 4 bases, there was a span of 12 bases. Germline assignment: CDR1 SGHRS and CDR2 YFSETQ. This chain's CDR3 is CASSFQGYGTEAFF. CDR3 coding DNA: TGCGCCAGCAGCTTCCAGGGGTACGGCACTGAAGCTTTCTTT. The full variable domain, rest sourced from reference TRBV5-1 and TRBJ1-1, is KAGVTQTPRYLIKTRGQQVTLSCSPISGHRSVSWYQQTPGQGLQFLFEYFSETQRNKGNFPGRFSGRQFSNSRSEMNVSTLELGDSALYLCASSFQGYGTEAFFGQGTRLTVV.

The chain employs TRBV14 and TRBJ2-1; 7 bases map to TRBD2. V was clipped by 1 base and J by 2 bases; unmatched bases: 8. Germline CDR1 and CDR2: SGHDN and FVKESK. The CDR3 has 17 residues. CDR3 DNA sequence: TGTGCCAGCAGCCAAGTTCCCGGGACTACCGCCTACAATGAGCAGTTCTTC. It is translated as CASSQVPGTTAYNEQFF.

The rearrangement uses TRBV7-8 and TRBJ2-7, with no clear D. There are 13 residues in the CDR3. CDR1 and CDR2 from the germline V gene are SGHVS and FQNEAQ. The V end lost 6 bases, the J end lost 3 bases, and 12 bases lay between the germline ends. CDR3 protein: CASRDLRRYEQYF. The CDR3 DNA reads as TGTGCCAGCAGAGACTTGCGACGCTACGAGCAGTACTTC.

The CDR3 bases are TGCGCCAGCAGCTCGGGAGTGAACACTGAAGCTTTCTTT. It is translated as CASSSGVNTEAFF. V is TRBV5-1 and J is TRBJ1-1; no reliable D call. V lost 3 bases to trimming and J lost 0 bases, with 6 bases between them. The CDR3 has 13 residues. CDR1 and CDR2 from the germline V gene are SGHRS and YFSETQ.

This CDR3 reads CASSYGPEPGDEQFF. CDR3 nucleotide sequence: TGTGCCAGCAGTTACGGTCCGGAACCGGGGGATGAGCAGTTCTTC. The rearrangement joins TRBV6-5 to TRBJ2-1; D may be TRBD2 (6 bases). The V end was cut by 2 bases, the J end by 8 bases, with 16 bases between. Germline CDR1 MNHEY, CDR2 SVGAGI. This CDR3 has 15 residues.